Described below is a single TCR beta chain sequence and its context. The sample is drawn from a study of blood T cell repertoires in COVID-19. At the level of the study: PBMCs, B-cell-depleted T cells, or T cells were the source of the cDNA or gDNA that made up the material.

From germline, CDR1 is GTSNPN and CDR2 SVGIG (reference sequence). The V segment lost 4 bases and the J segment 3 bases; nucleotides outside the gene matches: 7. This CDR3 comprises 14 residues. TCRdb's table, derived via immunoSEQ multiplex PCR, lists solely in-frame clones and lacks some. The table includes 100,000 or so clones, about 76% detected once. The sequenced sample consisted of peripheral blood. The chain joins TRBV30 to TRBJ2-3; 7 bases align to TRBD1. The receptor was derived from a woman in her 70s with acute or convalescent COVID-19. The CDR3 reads CAWNPTGRTDTQYF. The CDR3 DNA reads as TGTGCCTGGAACCCGACAGGGCGTACAGATACGCAGTATTTT.